One sample yielded the 23 T cell receptor beta chains listed below, sequenced in a study of T cell responses to AZD1222 COVID-19 vaccine. The method was immunoSEQ multiplex PCR; TCRdb's version includes in-frame clones alone and lacks a portion of them. The data show about 170,000 clones, 75% to 90% seen once. The sample was peripheral blood, taken on day 0 of AZD1222 vaccination. The receptors were gathered from an adult in good health.

The genes are TRBV7-5 and TRBJ2-5; TRBD2, as called in the table, went unchecked against the DNA. TRBV7-5 is a recognized pseudogene. The CDR3 is 16 amino acids. The CDR3 region is CARSPDTSGGEETQYF. DNA for the CDR3: TGTGCCAGAAGCCCAGATACCAGCGGGGGGGAGGAGACCCAGTACTTC.

The genes are TRBV5-8 and TRBJ2-2; D remains unclear. Trimming cost V 0 bases and J 5 bases, with 11 bases left between them. The V gene's germline CDR1 is SGHTS and CDR2 YDEGEE. The CDR3 consists of 15 residues. CDR3: CASSLGIRGTGELFF. In DNA form, the CDR3 reads TGTGCCAGCAGCTTGGGCATCCGTGGGACCGGGGAGCTGTTTTTT.

The chain has TRBV29-1 and TRBJ2-1; weak D call: TRBD1 (5 bases). V was cut by 2 bases and J by 5 bases, with 16 bases left in between. This CDR3 has 15 residues. Germline CDR1 reads SQVTM; CDR2 reads ANQGSEA. The CDR3 nucleotides are TGCAGCGTTGAAAATAGTCAGGGTGACAACAATGAGCAGTTCTTC. It is translated as CSVENSQGDNNEQFF.

The rearrangement joins TRBV6-2 or TRBV6-3 to TRBJ2-3; 8 bases agree with TRBD2. In germline, CDR1 is MNHEY, CDR2 SVGEGT. The trim removed 2 bases at V and 0 bases at J, leaving 16 bases unmatched. This CDR3 is 20 amino acids long. CDR3: CASSYVSQGYQRGSTDTQYF. The CDR3 nucleotides are TGTGCCAGCAGTTACGTAAGCCAGGGGTATCAGCGGGGGAGCACAGATACGCAGTATTTT.

This chain connects TRBV11-2 to TRBJ2-3, with 8 bases identical to TRBD2. The germline CDR1 and CDR2 sequences are SGHAT and FQNNGV. With V trimmed by 5 bases and J by 1 base, 8 bases remained unmatched. The CDR3 totals 16 residues. The CDR3 sequence: CASSPHNSGGTDTQYF. The CDR3 DNA reads as TGTGCCAGCAGCCCCCACAATAGCGGGGGCACAGATACGCAGTATTTT. The full variable domain, with the rest looked up from reference TRBV11-2 and TRBJ2-3, is EAGVAQSPRYKIIEKRQSVAFWCNPISGHATLYWYQQILGQGPKLLIQFQNNGVVDDSQLPKDRFSAERLKGVDSTLKIQPAKLEDSAVYLCASSPHNSGGTDTQYFGPGTRLTVL.

The CDR3 spells CASSLGGTGYENTEAFF. CDR3 nucleotide sequence: TGCGCCAGCAGCTTGGGGGGGACAGGCTATGAGAACACTGAAGCTTTCTTT. This chain connects TRBV5-1 to TRBJ1-1; 8 nucleotides line up with TRBD1. The CDR3 runs to 17 residues. The V and J ends lost 0 bases and 1 base, in that order; junction bases with no gene match: 8. The germline gives CDR1 SGHRS, CDR2 YFSETQ.

The rearrangement uses TRBV3-1 (or the pseudogene TRBV3-2) and TRBJ2-5, with D perhaps matching TRBD1 (5 bases). V dropped 4 bases and J dropped 2 bases, with 5 bases sitting between them. Germline lookup yields CDR1 LGHDT and CDR2 YNNKEL (reference sequence). This CDR3 comprises 12 residues. The CDR3 sequence: CASSPGQETQYF. The CDR3 DNA sequence: TGTGCCAGCAGCCCAGGGCAAGAGACCCAGTACTTC.

The chain links TRBV5-1 to TRBJ1-6, with 8 bases matching TRBD1. This CDR3 region has 16 residues. Germline V lookup: CDR1 SGHRS, CDR2 YFSETQ. Trimming took 5 bases from V and 1 from J; bases not matched to a gene: 5. The CDR3 sequence: CASRQQGGSYNSPLHF. The CDR3 bases are TGCGCCAGCAGACAACAGGGGGGATCCTATAATTCACCCCTCCACTTT.

On this clone: Distinct nucleotide sequences in the sample also encode this CDR3. CDR3 loop: CASSEDRNQPQHF. CDR3 bases: TGTGCCAGCAGTGAAGACCGCAATCAGCCCCAGCATTTT. V gene TRBV6-1 combines with J gene TRBJ1-5; unclear D gene. This CDR3 is built from 13 residues. The germline V gene has CDR1 MNHNS and CDR2 SASEGT. Trimming stripped 1 base from V and 2 bases from J, with 3 bases between.

This chain links TRBV14 with TRBJ2-3; 9 bases match TRBD2. V dropped 0 bases and J dropped 7; count of bases not matched to a gene: 2. This CDR3 spans 14 amino acids. Germline-derived CDR1 and CDR2 are SGHDN and FVKESK. CDR3 protein: CASSQESGGYTQYF. As DNA, the CDR3 is TGTGCCAGCAGCCAAGAGAGCGGGGGGTATACGCAGTATTTT.

The CDR3 sequence: CASSIDQRVVNTEAFF. The CDR3, as DNA: TGTGCCAGTAGTATAGACCAAAGGGTGGTGAACACTGAAGCTTTCTTT. The chain recombines TRBV19 with TRBJ1-1; no firm D call. Trimming removed 0 bases from V and 0 bases from J, with 11 bases in between. In germline, CDR1 is LNHDA, CDR2 SQIVND (reference sequence). The CDR3 spans 16 residues.

The rearrangement uses TRBV7-2 and TRBJ2-4, with a tentative D call TRBD1 (6 bases). CDR3 length: 15 amino acids. Germline CDR1 is SGHTA and CDR2 is FQGNSA. Trimming took off 3 bases at V and 3 bases at J, with 12 bases between the two ends. The CDR3 sequence: CASSLVQGDKNIQYF. DNA for the CDR3: TGTGCCAGCAGCTTGGTACAGGGAGACAAAAACATTCAGTACTTC. Combining the CDR3 with reference TRBV7-2 and TRBJ2-4 gives the whole variable domain GAGVSQSPSNKVTEKGKDVELRCDPISGHTALYWYRQSLGQGLEFLIYFQGNSAPDKSGLPSDRFSAERTGGSVSTLTIQRTQQEDSAVYLCASSLVQGDKNIQYFGAGTRLSVL.

This chain uses TRBV4-2 with TRBJ2-3; 7 bases agree with TRBD1. In germline, CDR1 is LGHNA, CDR2 YNFKEQ. V gave up 4 bases and J gave up 2 bases; unmatched junction bases: 6. This CDR3 comprises 15 residues. The CDR3 region is CASSPRDSYTDTQYF. The DNA of the CDR3 is TGTGCCAGCAGCCCCCGGGACAGCTACACAGATACGCAGTATTTT.

The CDR3 DNA reads TGTGCCAGCAGCTCAACTTTTGGTGCAGGTCAGCCCCAGCATTTT. Amino acids: CASSSTFGAGQPQHF. The chain joins TRBV27 to TRBJ1-5; D gene uncertain. The CDR3 consists of 15 residues. V was pared by 6 bases and J by 6 bases, with 18 bases between. Germline CDR1 reads MNHEY; CDR2 reads SMNVEV (reference sequence).

The CDR3 bases are TGTGCCAGCTCACCAGCGGATGAGGGCTACTATGGCTACACCTTC. It encodes CASSPADEGYYGYTF. The chain links TRBV18 to TRBJ1-2; unclear D gene. This CDR3 comprises 15 residues. Germline V lookup: CDR1 KGHSH, CDR2 LQKENI. V shed 2 bases and J shed 3 bases, with 13 bases lying between them.

This chain links TRBV6-5 with TRBJ2-1, with 9 bases that match TRBD1. CDR3 length: 14 amino acids. After removal of 2 bases from V and 9 bases from J, the junction contained 5 bases not matched to a gene. Per germline, CDR1 MNHEY and CDR2 SVGAGI. CDR3 region: CASSYRDRVGEQFF. The CDR3 DNA is TGTGCCAGCAGTTACAGGGACAGGGTTGGTGAGCAGTTCTTC.

This sequence joins TRBV15 and TRBJ2-1; 7 nucleotides align to TRBD2. Germline V lookup: CDR1 LNHNV, CDR2 YYDKDF (reference sequence). V dropped 0 bases and J dropped 2; count of bases not matched to a gene: 10. CDR3 size: 18 residues. The CDR3, as DNA: TGTGCCACCAGCAGAGATCTTCTCTCCAGCGGGACCTACAATGAGCAGTTCTTC. Translation: CATSRDLLSSGTYNEQFF.

The rearrangement links TRBV5-4 to TRBJ2-1, with 9 bases lining up with TRBD2. With V trimmed by 3 bases and J by 4 bases, 8 bases remained unmatched. The CDR3 consists of 16 residues. Germline loops: CDR1 SGHNT, CDR2 YYREEE (reference sequence). CDR3 sequence reads: CASSWEPSGAYNEQFF. CDR3 nucleotides: TGTGCCAGCAGCTGGGAACCTAGCGGGGCTTACAATGAGCAGTTCTTC. The variable domain in full, completed from reference TRBV5-4 and TRBJ2-1, reads ETGVTQSPTHLIKTRGQQVTLRCSSQSGHNTVSWYQQALGQGPQFIFQYYREEENGRGNFPPRFSGLQFPNYSSELNVNALELDDSALYLCASSWEPSGAYNEQFFGPGTRLTVL.

The rearrangement uses TRBV9 and TRBJ2-1; 11 bases line up with TRBD1. The V gene's germline CDR1 is SGDLS and CDR2 YYNGEE. The CDR3 contains 15 residues. With 0 bases clipped from V and 6 bases from J, the junction kept 2 bases outside the gene matches. CDR3 nucleotides: TGTGCCAGCAGCGTAGAAGGGACAGGGGGCAATGAGCAGTTCTTC. Its protein product is CASSVEGTGGNEQFF.

V and J are TRBV29-1 and TRBJ2-5; D is perhaps TRBD1 or TRBD2 (5 bases each). This CDR3 has 11 amino acids. Germline V CDR1 and CDR2: SQVTM, ANQGSEA. Trimming shortened V by 5 bases and J by 5 bases, and 9 bases separated the two germline ends. CDR3 sequence (DNA): TGCAGCGTTCGGGACCCGGAGACCCAGTACTTC. Protein sequence: CSVRDPETQYF.

The gene calls are TRBV9 and TRBJ2-2; 7 bases align to TRBD1. Germline CDR1 and CDR2: SGDLS and YYNGEE. CDR3 length: 16 amino acids. V lost 0 bases to trimming and J lost 8 bases; unmatched junction nucleotides: 10. CDR3 residues: CASSVDWYRGAGELFF. CDR3 nucleotide sequence: TGTGCCAGCAGCGTAGATTGGTACAGGGGAGCTGGGGAGCTGTTTTTT.

The genes are TRBV7-9 and TRBJ2-3; D unresolved. CDR3 length: 13 amino acids. Germline loops: CDR1 SEHNR, CDR2 FQNEAQ (reference sequence). V was cut by 5 bases and J by 1 base, with 7 bases left in between. Written as DNA, the CDR3 is TGTGCCAGCAGCCGCCTCCGCACAGATACGCAGTATTTT. Amino acid sequence: CASSRLRTDTQYF. Based on the CDR3 plus reference TRBV7-9 and TRBJ2-3, the full variable domain is DTGVSQNPRHKITKRGQNVTFRCDPISEHNRLYWYRQTLGQGPEFLTYFQNEAQLEKSRLLSDRFSAERPKGSFSTLEIQRTEQGDSAMYLCASSRLRTDTQYFGPGTRLTVL.

The rearrangement joins TRBV27 to TRBJ2-1; 9 nucleotides match TRBD1. Germline lookup yields CDR1 MNHEY and CDR2 SMNVEV (reference sequence). There are 14 residues in the CDR3. Germline trimming cut 5 bases from V and 8 bases from J; bases unmatched to any gene: 7. CDR3 region: CASSPRTGVDEQFF. In DNA form, the CDR3 reads TGTGCCAGCAGTCCGCGGACAGGGGTGGATGAGCAGTTCTTC.